This passage covers 14 T cell receptor beta chains from one sample sequenced in a study of immune evolution from preneoplasia to lung adenocarcinoma. Method: immunoSEQ multiplex PCR; TCRdb's copy keeps in-frame clones and lacks some. The sample has several thousand clones, nearly 90% seen once. The sample comprised FFPE invasive lung adenocarcinoma tissue. All receptors come from a person between 65 and 79 years old with invasive lung adenocarcinoma.

The table lists this clone with a count of one. This chain joins TRBV5-3 and TRBJ1-1; the D is unclear. TRBV5-3 is sorted into the ORF group, with uncertain function. Trimming shortened V by 1 base and J by 8 bases, and 15 bases separated the two germline ends. The CDR3 runs 14 residues. The CDR3 DNA is TGTGCCAGAAGCTTGATCCCCGGCGGCGGGGAAGCTTTCTTT. Its translation: CARSLIPGGGEAFF.

This sequence joins TRBV7-2 and TRBJ2-1; the D gene is possibly TRBD2 (6 bases). Trimming shortened V by 5 bases and J by 10 bases, and 12 bases separated the two germline ends. This CDR3 region has 12 residues. CDR1 SGHTA and CDR2 FQGNSA come from the germline V gene. The CDR3 here is CASSIQAGEQFF. The CDR3 DNA sequence: TGTGCCAGCAGCATCCAGGCGGGGGAGCAGTTCTTC.

The chain employs TRBV28 and TRBJ1-2, with D unresolved. V shed 1 base and J shed 2 bases, with 14 bases lying between them. This CDR3 has 16 residues. Germline V CDR1 and CDR2: MDHEN, SYDVKM. CDR3 sequence (DNA): TGTGCCAGCAGTTTATTGAGACAATGGGGAAACTATGGCTACACCTTC. This sequence encodes CASSLLRQWGNYGYTF.

This chain links TRBV7-9 with TRBJ2-7; 11 nucleotides line up with TRBD2. J was trimmed by 3 bases and V by 5 bases; bases with no gene match: 6. From germline, CDR1 is SEHNR and CDR2 FQNEAQ (reference sequence). The length of the CDR3 is 15 residues. The DNA of the CDR3 is TGTGCCAGCAGCGGGCCGACTAGCGGGAACTACGAGCAGTACTTC. Translating gives CASSGPTSGNYEQYF. Based on the CDR3 plus reference TRBV7-9 and TRBJ2-7, the full variable domain is DTGVSQNPRHKITKRGQNVTFRCDPISEHNRLYWYRQTLGQGPEFLTYFQNEAQLEKSRLLSDRFSAERPKGSFSTLEIQRTEQGDSAMYLCASSGPTSGNYEQYFGPGTRLTVT.

The J gene is TRBJ1-4, the V gene TRBV30; D ambiguous. The CDR3 consists of 14 residues. CDR1 is GTSNPN and CDR2 is SVGIG in the germline V gene (reference sequence). The V end lost 0 bases, the J end lost 5 bases, and 10 bases lay between the germline ends. The CDR3 DNA follows: TGTGCCTGGAGTGTACGGGATAAAAATGAAAAACTGTTTTTT. It codes for CAWSVRDKNEKLFF.

The chain joins TRBV12-5 to TRBJ2-6; no firm D call. The CDR3 covers 16 residues. V lost 6 bases, J lost 5 bases, and 17 bases lay in between. Germline V CDR1 and CDR2: LGHNT, FRNRAP. Here the CDR3 DNA reads TGTGCTAGTGGGCTATGGGTCCTTCTAAGGGCCAACGTCCTGACTTTC. Translated, it gives CASGLWVLLRANVLTF. Full variable domain (missing parts from reference TRBV12-5 and TRBJ2-6): DARVTQTPRHKVTEMGQEVTMRCQPILGHNTVFWYRQTMMQGLELLAYFRNRAPLDDSGMPKDRFSAEMPDATLATLKIQPSEPRDSAVYFCASGLWVLLRANVLTFGAGSRLTVL.

The J gene is TRBJ2-3, the V gene TRBV28; 8 nucleotides match TRBD2. This CDR3 contains 15 residues. J lost 3 bases, V lost 4 bases, and 6 bases had no gene match. In germline, CDR1 is MDHEN, CDR2 SYDVKM. In DNA, the CDR3 is TGTGCCAGCAGTTCATACACGGGGGGGACAGATACGCAGTATTTT. This codes for CASSSYTGGTDTQYF.

The chain has TRBV5-1 and TRBJ1-3; D is ambiguous. With 0 bases removed from V and 0 bases from J, the gap between germline ends came to 7 bases. The CDR3 totals 15 residues. Per germline, CDR1 SGHRS and CDR2 YFSETQ. The DNA of the CDR3 is TGCGCCAGCAGCTTGGGGGCCACCTCTGGAAACACCATATATTTT. Translation gives CASSLGATSGNTIYF.

The chain's CDR3 is CASSPDGTASNYGYTF. The CDR3 region has the DNA TGTGCCAGTAGTCCGGACGGGACGGCATCTAACTATGGCTACACCTTC. The chain links TRBV19 to TRBJ1-2, with a weak D call TRBD1 (5 bases). V was cut by 5 bases and J by 0 bases, with 16 bases left in between. From germline, CDR1 is LNHDA and CDR2 SQIVND (reference sequence). CDR3 length: 16 residues.

The V and J genes are TRBV9 and TRBJ1-5; TRBD1 matches 9 bases. CDR3 length: 16 residues. The germline V gene encodes CDR1 SGDLS and CDR2 YYNGEE. Germline trimming cut 4 bases from V and 3 bases from J; bases unmatched to any gene: 8. CDR3 residues: CASSPGQGRDNQPQHF. In DNA, the CDR3 is TGTGCCAGCAGCCCAGGACAGGGGCGAGACAATCAGCCCCAGCATTTT.

The rearrangement joins TRBV9 to TRBJ2-3; possible D gene TRBD2, 6 bases. The CDR3 extends over 15 amino acids. Between the trimmed V and J ends, which lost 2 bases and 1 base, there was a span of 11 bases. Germline lookup yields CDR1 SGDLS and CDR2 YYNGEE. The CDR3 protein is CASSVRLGRTDTQYF. The DNA of the CDR3 is TGTGCCAGCAGCGTCAGACTAGGCCGCACAGATACGCAGTATTTT. Based on the CDR3 plus reference TRBV9 and TRBJ2-3, the full variable domain is DSGVTQTPKHLITATGQRVTLRCSPRSGDLSVYWYQQSLDQGLQFLIQYYNGEERAKGNILERFSAQQFPDLHSELNLSSLELGDSALYFCASSVRLGRTDTQYFGPGTRLTVL.

This sequence joins TRBV27 and TRBJ2-7, with TRBD1 matching 7 bases. Germline V gene data show CDR1 as MNHEY and CDR2 as SMNVEV (reference sequence). The CDR3 sequence is 16 residues long. V lost 0 bases and J lost 3; bases outside the gene matches: 8. The CDR3 here is CASSLSRRQGDYEQYF. CDR3 DNA: TGTGCCAGCAGTTTATCTCGCCGGCAGGGGGACTACGAGCAGTACTTC.

This clone was seen a handful of times. The gene calls are TRBV5-8 and TRBJ2-6; no reliable D call. CDR1 and CDR2 from the germline V gene are SGHTS and YDEGEE. Trimming took 0 bases from V and 1 from J, leaving 5 bases between them. The CDR3 covers 15 residues. In nucleotides, the CDR3 is TGTGCCAGCAGCTTGGAGGCGTCTGGGGCCAACGTCCTGACTTTC. Translation: CASSLEASGANVLTF.

The chain is built from TRBV9 and TRBJ1-1; possible D gene TRBD1, 5 bases. Trimming took off 0 bases at V and 7 bases at J, with 10 bases between the two ends. This CDR3 has 13 residues. Germline lookup yields CDR1 SGDLS and CDR2 YYNGEE. CDR3 sequence: CASSVAGTGEAFF. DNA for the CDR3: TGTGCCAGCAGCGTAGCGGGGACCGGTGAAGCTTTCTTT.